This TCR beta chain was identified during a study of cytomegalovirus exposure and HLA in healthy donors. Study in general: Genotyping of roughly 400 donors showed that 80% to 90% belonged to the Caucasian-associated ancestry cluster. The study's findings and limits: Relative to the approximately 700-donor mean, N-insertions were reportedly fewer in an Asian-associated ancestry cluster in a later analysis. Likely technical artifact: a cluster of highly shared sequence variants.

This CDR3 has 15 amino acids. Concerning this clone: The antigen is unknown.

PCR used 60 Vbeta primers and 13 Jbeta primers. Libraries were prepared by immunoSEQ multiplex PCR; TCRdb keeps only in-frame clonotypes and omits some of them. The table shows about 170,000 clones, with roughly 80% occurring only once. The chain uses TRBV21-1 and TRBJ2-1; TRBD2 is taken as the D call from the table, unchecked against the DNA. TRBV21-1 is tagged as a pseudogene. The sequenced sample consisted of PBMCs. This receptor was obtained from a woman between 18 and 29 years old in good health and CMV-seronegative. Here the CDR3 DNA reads TGTGCCAGCAGCGGACTAGCGGGAGGCCGGGATGAGCAGTTCTTC. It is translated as CASSGLAGGRDEQFF.